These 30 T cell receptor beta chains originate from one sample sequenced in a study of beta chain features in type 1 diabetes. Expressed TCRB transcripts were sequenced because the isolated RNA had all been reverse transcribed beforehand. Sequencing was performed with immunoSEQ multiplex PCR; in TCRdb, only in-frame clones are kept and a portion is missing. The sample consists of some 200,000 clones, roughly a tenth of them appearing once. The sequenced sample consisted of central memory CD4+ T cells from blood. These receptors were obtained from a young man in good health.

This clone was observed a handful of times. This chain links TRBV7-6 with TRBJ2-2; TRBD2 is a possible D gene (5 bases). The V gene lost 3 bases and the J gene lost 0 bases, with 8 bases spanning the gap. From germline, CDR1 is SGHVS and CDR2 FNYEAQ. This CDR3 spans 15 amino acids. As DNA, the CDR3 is TGTGCCAGCAGCTTGAGCGGTACGAACACCGGGGAGCTGTTTTTT. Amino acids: CASSLSGTNTGELFF.

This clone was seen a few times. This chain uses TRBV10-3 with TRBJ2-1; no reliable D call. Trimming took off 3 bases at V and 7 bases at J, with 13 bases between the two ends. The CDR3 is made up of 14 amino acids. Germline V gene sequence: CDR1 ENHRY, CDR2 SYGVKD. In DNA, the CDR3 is TGTGCCATCAGTGAAGAGCTAGTTTCTAATGAGCAGTTCTTC. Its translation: CAISEELVSNEQFF.

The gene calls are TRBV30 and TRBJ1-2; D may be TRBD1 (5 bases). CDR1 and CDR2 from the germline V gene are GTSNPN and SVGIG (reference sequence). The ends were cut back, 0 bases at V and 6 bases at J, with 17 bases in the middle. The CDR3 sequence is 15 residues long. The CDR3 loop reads CAWSVLLGRVNGYTF. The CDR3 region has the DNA TGTGCCTGGAGTGTACTGTTAGGCAGGGTTAATGGCTACACCTTC.

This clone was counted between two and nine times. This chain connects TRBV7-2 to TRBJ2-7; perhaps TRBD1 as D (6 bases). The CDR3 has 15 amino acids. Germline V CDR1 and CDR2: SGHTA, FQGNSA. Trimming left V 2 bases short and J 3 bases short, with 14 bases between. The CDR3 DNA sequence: TGTGCCAGCAGCTTACCCCGGACAGTCTTCTACGAGCAGTACTTC. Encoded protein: CASSLPRTVFYEQYF.

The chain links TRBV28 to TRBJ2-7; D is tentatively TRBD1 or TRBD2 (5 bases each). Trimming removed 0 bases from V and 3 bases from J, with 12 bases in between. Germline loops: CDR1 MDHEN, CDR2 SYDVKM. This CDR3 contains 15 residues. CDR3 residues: CASSLWGLANYEQYF. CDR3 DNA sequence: TGTGCCAGCAGTTTATGGGGGCTAGCAAACTACGAGCAGTACTTC.

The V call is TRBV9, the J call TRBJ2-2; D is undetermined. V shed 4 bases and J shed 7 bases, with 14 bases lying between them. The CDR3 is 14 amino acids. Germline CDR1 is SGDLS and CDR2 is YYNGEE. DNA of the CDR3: TGTGCCAGCAGCTCAGGTGGGCTGAGCGGGGAGCTGTTTTTT. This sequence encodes CASSSGGLSGELFF.

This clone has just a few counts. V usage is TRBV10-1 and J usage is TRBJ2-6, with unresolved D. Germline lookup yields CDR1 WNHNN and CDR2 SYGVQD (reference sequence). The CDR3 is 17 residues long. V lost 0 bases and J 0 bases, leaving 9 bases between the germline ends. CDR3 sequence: CASSESVGVSGANVLTF. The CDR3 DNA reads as TGCGCCAGCAGTGAGTCAGTTGGAGTCTCTGGGGCCAACGTCCTGACTTTC.

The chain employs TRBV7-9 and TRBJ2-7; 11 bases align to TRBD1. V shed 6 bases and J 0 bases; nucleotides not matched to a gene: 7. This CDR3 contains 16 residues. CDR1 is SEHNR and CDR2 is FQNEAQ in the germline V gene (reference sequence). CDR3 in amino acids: CASSKTGTGGSYEQYF. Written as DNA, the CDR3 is TGTGCCAGCAGTAAAACCGGGACAGGGGGCTCCTACGAGCAGTACTTC.

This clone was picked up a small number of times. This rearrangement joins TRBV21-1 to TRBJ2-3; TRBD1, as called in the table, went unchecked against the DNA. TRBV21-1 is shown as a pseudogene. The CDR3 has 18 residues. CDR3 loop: CASSKGGLQASSTDTQYF. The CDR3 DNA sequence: TGTGCCAGCAGCAAAGGGGGGCTACAGGCGAGTAGCACAGATACGCAGTATTTT.

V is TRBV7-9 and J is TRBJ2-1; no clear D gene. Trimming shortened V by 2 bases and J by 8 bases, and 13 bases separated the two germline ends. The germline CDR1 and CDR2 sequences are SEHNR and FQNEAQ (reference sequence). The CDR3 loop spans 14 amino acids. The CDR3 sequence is CASSLRVATDEQFF. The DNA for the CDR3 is TGTGCCAGCAGCTTAAGAGTCGCTACGGATGAGCAGTTCTTC.

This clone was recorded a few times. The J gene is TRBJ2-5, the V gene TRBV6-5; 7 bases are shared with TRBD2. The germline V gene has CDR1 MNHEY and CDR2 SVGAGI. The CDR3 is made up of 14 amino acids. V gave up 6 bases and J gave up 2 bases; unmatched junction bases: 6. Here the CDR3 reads CASRPTSLQETQYF. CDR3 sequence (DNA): TGTGCCAGCAGACCGACTAGCTTACAAGAGACCCAGTACTTC.

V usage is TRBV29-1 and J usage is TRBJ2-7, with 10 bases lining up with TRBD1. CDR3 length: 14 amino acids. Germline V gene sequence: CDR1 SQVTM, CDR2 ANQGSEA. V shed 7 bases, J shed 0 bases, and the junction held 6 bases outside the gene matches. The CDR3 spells CSAVRDRGSYEQYF. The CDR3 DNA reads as TGCAGCGCTGTCCGGGACAGGGGCTCCTACGAGCAGTACTTC.

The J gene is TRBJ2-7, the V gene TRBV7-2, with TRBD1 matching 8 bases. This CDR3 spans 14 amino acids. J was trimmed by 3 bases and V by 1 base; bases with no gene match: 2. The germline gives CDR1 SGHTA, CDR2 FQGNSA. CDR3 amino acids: CASSLVDRGYEQYF. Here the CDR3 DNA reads TGTGCCAGCAGCTTAGTTGACAGGGGCTACGAGCAGTACTTC. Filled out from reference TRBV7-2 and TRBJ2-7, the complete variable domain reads GAGVSQSPSNKVTEKGKDVELRCDPISGHTALYWYRQSLGQGLEFLIYFQGNSAPDKSGLPSDRFSAERTGGSVSTLTIQRTQQEDSAVYLCASSLVDRGYEQYFGPGTRLTVT.

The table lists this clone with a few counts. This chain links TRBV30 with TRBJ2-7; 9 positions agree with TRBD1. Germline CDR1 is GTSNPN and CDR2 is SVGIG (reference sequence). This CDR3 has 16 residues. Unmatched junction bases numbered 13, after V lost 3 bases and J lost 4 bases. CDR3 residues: CAWSRTGTGLPYEQYF. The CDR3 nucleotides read TGTGCCTGGAGCCGCACCGGGACAGGGTTACCTTACGAGCAGTACTTC.

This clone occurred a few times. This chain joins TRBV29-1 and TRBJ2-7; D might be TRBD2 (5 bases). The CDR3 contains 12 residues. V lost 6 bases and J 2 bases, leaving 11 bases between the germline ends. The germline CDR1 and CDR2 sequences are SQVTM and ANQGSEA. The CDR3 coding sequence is TGCAGCGTCCTACGGGATACCTACGAGCAGTACTTC. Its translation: CSVLRDTYEQYF.

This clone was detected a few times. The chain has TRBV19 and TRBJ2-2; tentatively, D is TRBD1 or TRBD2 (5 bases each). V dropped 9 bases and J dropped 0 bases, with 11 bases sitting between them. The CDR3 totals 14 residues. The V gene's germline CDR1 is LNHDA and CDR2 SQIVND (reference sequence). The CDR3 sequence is CASGARPNTGELFF. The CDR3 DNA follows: TGTGCCAGCGGGGCCAGGCCGAACACCGGGGAGCTGTTTTTT.

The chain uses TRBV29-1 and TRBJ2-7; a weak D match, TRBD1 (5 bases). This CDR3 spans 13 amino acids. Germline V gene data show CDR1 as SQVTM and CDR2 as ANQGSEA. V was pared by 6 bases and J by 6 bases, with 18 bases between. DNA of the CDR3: TGCAGCGTCGCCAAAGGGGCAGGAGCCGAGCAGTACTTC. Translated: CSVAKGAGAEQYF.

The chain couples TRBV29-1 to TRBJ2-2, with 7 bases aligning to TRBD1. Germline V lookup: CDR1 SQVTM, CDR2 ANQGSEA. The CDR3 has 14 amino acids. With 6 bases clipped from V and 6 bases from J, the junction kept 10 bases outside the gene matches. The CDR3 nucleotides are TGCAGCGTCTTAAAGACAGGGAGCGCCGGGGAGCTGTTTTTT. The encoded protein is CSVLKTGSAGELFF.

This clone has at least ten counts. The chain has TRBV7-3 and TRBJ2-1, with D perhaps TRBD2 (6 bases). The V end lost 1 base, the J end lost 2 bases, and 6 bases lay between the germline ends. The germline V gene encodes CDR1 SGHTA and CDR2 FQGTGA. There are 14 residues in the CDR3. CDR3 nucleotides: TGTGCCAGCAGCTTAAGCGGGGCCTACAATGAGCAGTTCTTC. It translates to CASSLSGAYNEQFF.

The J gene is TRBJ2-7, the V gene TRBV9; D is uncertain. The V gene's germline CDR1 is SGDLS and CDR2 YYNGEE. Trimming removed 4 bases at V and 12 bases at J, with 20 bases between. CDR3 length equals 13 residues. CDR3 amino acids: CASSPTGPTRLYF. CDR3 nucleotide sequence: TGTGCCAGCAGCCCCACCGGACCGACCCGGCTGTACTTC. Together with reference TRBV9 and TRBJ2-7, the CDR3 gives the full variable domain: DSGVTQTPKHLITATGQRVTLRCSPRSGDLSVYWYQQSLDQGLQFLIQYYNGEERAKGNILERFSAQQFPDLHSELNLSSLELGDSALYFCASSPTGPTRLYFGPGTRLTVT.

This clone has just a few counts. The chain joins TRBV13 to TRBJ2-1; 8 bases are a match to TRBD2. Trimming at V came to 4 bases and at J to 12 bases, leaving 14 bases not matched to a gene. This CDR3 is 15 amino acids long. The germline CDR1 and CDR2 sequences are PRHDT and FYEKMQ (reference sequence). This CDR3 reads CASSSSFREGARQFF. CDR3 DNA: TGTGCCAGCAGCTCCTCGTTCCGGGAGGGCGCCAGGCAGTTCTTC. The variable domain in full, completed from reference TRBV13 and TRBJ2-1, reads AAGVIQSPRHLIKEKRETATLKCYPIPRHDTVYWYQQGPGQDPQFLISFYEKMQSDKGSIPDRFSAQQFSDYHSELNMSSLELGDSALYFCASSSSFREGARQFFGPGTRLTVL.

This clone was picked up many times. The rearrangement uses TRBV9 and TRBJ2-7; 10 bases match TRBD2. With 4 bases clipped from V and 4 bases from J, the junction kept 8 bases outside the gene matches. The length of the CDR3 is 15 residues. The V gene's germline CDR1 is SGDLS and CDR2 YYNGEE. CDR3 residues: CASSFGLAEPYEQYF. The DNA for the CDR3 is TGTGCCAGCAGCTTCGGACTAGCGGAGCCTTACGAGCAGTACTTC.

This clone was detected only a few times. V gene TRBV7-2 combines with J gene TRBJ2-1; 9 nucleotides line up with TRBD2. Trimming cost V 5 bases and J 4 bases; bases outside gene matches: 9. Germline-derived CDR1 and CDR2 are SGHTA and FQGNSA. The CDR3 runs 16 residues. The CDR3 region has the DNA TGTGCCAGCAGCCCCATGGGACTAGCTGAGTACAATGAGCAGTTCTTC. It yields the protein CASSPMGLAEYNEQFF.

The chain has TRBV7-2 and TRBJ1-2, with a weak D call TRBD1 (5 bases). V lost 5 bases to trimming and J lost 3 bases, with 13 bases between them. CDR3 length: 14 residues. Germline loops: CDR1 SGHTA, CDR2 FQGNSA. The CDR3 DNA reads TGTGCCAGCAGCCCTACCTGGGACCACTATGGCTACACCTTC. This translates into CASSPTWDHYGYTF.

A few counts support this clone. The CDR3 region has the DNA TGTGCCAGCAGCCTGGGACAGGGGAGCACAGATACGCAGTATTTT. Translated, it gives CASSLGQGSTDTQYF. J is TRBJ2-3 and V is TRBV11-2, with TRBD1 matching 10 bases. The germline V gene has CDR1 SGHAT and CDR2 FQNNGV. The J segment lost 0 bases and the V segment lost 5 bases, leaving 2 bases of the junction unmatched. The CDR3 is made up of 15 amino acids.

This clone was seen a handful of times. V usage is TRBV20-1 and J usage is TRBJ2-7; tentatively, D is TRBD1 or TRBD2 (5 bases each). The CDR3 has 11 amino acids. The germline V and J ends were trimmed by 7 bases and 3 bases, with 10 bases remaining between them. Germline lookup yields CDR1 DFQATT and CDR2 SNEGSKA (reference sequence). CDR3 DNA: TGCAGTGGACAGACTAACTACGAGCAGTACTTC. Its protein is CSGQTNYEQYF.

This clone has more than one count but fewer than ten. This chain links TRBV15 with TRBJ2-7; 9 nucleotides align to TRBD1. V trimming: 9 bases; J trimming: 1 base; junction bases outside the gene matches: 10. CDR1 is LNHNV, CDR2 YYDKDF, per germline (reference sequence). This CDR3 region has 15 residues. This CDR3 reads CATQQGATPSYEQYF. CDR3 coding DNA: TGTGCCACTCAACAGGGGGCTACTCCTTCCTACGAGCAGTACTTC.

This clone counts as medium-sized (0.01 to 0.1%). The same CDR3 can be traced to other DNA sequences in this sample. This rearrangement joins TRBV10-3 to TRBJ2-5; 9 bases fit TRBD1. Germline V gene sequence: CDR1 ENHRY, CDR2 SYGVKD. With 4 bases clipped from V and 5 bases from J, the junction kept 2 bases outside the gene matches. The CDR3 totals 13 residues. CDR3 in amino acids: CAISAGQGETQYF. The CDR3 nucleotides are TGTGCCATCAGTGCGGGACAGGGTGAGACCCAGTACTTC.

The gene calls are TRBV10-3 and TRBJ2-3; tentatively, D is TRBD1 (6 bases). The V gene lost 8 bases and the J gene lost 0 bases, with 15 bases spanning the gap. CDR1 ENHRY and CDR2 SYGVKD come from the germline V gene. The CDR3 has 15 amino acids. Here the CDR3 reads CAIRARTVSTDTQYF. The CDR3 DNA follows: TGTGCCATCCGAGCCCGGACAGTTAGCACAGATACGCAGTATTTT.

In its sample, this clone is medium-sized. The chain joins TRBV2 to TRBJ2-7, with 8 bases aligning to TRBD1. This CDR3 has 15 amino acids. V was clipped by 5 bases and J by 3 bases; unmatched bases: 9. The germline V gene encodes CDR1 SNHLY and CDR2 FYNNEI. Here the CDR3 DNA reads TGTGCCAGCAGTAAGGACAGGGAAGGGTACTACGAGCAGTACTTC. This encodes CASSKDREGYYEQYF.